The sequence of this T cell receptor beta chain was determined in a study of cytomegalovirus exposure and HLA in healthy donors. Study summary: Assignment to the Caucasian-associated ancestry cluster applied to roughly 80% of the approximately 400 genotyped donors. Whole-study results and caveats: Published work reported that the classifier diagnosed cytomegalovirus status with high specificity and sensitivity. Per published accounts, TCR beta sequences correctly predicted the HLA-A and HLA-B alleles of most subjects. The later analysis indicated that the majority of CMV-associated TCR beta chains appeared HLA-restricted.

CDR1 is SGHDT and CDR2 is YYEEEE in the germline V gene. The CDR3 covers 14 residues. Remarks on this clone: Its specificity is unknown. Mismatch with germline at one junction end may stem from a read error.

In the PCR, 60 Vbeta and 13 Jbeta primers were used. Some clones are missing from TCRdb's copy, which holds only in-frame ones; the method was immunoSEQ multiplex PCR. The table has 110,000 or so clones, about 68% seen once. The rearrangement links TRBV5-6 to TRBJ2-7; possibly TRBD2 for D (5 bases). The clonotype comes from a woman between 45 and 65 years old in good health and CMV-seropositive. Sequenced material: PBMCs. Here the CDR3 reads CASSLRGRSSEQYF. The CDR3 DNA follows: TGTGCCAGCAGCCTGAGAGGGAGATCCTCCGAGCAGTACTTC.